The entry below gives a single T cell receptor (beta chain) sequence along with its context. This sample stems from a study of blood T cells in healthy people across ages. Donors were systemically healthy Caucasian individuals from Russia aged 6 to 90 years. The second PCR ran about 6 to 12 cycles with a sample-barcoded 5' primer and J-beta primers. Every molecule of cDNA carried a tag from a template-switch adaptor with 12 random nucleotides. All samples yielded 3 million or more CDR3-containing paired-end reads. TCRdb recomputed calls from the 5' RACE reads with MiXCR, one row per CDR3 protein. The sample gives approximately 1,100,000 distinct CDR3 sequences, 40% to 45% of which show up once; under 20% is in the top ten. CDR3 length equals 17 residues. V lost 6 bases, J lost 2 bases, and 8 bases stayed unmatched. CDR1 SGHRS and CDR2 YFSETQ come from the germline V gene.

The receptor's source is a woman aged 55-70 years in good health. V gene TRBV5-1 combines with J gene TRBJ2-6, with 10 bases fitting TRBD1. The sample consisted of blood. CDR3 bases: TGCGCCAGCACCCAGACAGGGGGCTGCGCTGGGGCCAACGTCCTGACTTTC. Its protein product is CASTQTGGCAGANVLTF.